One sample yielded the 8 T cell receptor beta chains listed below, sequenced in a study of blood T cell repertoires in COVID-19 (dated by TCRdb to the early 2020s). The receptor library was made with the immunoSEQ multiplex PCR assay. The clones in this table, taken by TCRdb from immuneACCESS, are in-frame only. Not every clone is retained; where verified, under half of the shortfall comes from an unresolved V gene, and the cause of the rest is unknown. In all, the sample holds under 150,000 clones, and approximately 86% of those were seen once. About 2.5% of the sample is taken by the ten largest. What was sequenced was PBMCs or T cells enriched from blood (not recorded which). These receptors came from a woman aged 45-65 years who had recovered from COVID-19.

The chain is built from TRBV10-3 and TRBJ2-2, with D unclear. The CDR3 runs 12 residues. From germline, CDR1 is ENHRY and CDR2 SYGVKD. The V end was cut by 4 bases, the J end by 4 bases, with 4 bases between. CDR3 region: CAISGSTGELFF. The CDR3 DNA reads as TGTGCCATCAGTGGGAGCACCGGGGAGCTGTTTTTT.

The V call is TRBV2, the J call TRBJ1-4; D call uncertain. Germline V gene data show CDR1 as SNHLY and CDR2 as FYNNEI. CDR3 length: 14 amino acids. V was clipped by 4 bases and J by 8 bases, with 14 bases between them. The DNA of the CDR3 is TGTGCCAGCAGTGTTCGAGGCCGAAGGGAAAAACTGTTTTTT. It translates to CASSVRGRREKLFF.

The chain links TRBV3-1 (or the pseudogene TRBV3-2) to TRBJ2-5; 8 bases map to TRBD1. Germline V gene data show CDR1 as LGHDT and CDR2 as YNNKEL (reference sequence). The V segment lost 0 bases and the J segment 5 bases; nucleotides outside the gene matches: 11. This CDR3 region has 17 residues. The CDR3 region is CASSQDPPQGAGETQYF. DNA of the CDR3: TGTGCCAGCAGCCAAGATCCGCCTCAGGGGGCAGGGGAGACCCAGTACTTC.

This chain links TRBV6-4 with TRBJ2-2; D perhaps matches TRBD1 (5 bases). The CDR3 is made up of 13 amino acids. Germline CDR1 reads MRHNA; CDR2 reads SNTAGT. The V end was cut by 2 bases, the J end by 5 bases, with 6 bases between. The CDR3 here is CASSDAGTGELFF. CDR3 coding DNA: TGTGCCAGCAGTGACGCAGGGACCGGGGAGCTGTTTTTT.

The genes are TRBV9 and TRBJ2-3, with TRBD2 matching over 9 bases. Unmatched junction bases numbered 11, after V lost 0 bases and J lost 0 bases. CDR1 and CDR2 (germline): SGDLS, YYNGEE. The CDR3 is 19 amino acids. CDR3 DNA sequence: TGTGCCAGCAGCGTAGATGGGGCTAGCGGGGCGTCTAGCACAGATACGCAGTATTTT. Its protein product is CASSVDGASGASSTDTQYF. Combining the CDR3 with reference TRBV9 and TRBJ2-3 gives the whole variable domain DSGVTQTPKHLITATGQRVTLRCSPRSGDLSVYWYQQSLDQGLQFLIQYYNGEERAKGNILERFSAQQFPDLHSELNLSSLELGDSALYFCASSVDGASGASSTDTQYFGPGTRLTVL.

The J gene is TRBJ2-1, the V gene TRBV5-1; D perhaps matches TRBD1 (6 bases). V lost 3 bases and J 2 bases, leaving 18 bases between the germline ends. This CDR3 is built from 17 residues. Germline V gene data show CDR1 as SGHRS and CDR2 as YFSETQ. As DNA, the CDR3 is TGCGCCAGCAGCTCCCCGGGACACCTGACTCCCTACAATGAGCAGTTCTTC. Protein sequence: CASSSPGHLTPYNEQFF.

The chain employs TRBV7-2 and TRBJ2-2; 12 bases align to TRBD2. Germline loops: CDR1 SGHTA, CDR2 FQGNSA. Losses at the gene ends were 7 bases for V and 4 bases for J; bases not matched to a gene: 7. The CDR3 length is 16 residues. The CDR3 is CASTLAGGPGTGELFF. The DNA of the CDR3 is TGTGCCAGCACCCTAGCGGGGGGGCCAGGCACCGGGGAGCTGTTTTTT.

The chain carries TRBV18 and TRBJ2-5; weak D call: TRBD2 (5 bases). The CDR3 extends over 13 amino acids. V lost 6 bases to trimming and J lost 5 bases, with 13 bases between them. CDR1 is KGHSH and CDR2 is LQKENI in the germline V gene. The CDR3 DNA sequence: TGTGCCAGCTCCCCCGGGATACGGGAGACCCAGTACTTC. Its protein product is CASSPGIRETQYF.